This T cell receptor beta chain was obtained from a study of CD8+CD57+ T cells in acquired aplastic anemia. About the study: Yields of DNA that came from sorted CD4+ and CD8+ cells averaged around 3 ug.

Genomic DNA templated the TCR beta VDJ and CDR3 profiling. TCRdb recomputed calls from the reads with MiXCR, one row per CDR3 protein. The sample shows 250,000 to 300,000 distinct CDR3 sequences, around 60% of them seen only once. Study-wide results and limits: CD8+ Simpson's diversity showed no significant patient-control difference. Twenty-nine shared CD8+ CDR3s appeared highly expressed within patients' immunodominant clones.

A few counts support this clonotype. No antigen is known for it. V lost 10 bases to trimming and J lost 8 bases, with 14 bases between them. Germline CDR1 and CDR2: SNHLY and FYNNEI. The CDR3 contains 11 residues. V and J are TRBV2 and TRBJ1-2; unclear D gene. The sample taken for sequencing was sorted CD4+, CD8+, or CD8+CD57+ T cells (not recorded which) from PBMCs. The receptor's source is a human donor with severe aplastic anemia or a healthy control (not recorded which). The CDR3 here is CAIQIEVGYTF. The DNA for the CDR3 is TGTGCCATCCAGATTGAGGTGGGCTACACCTTC.